The 27 T cell receptor beta chains presented below share a single source sample, sequenced in a study of T cells after yellow fever vaccination. TCRdb independently ran MiXCR on the 5' RACE reads; one entry per CDR3 protein. Among hundreds of thousands of distinct CDR3 sequences listed, 4.1% were seen once. The sample in question was PBMCs, obtained 5 days after the yellow fever booster vaccination. The receptor source for this set is a man aged 18 to 29 who received the YFV17D yellow fever vaccine.

The chain is built from TRBV30 and TRBJ1-5; no firm D call. The length of the CDR3 is 12 residues. Germline CDR1 is GTSNPN and CDR2 is SVGIG (reference sequence). V gave up 7 bases and J gave up 4 bases, with 11 bases separating them. DNA for the CDR3: TGTGCCTCAGGTACGGGGAATCAGCCCCAGCATTTT. This encodes CASGTGNQPQHF.

In its sample, this clonotype was seen a few times. V usage is TRBV4-1 and J usage is TRBJ1-5; D perhaps matches TRBD1 (5 bases). Germline V lookup: CDR1 MGHRA, CDR2 YSYEKL. Trimming shortened V by 8 bases and J by 4 bases, and 12 bases separated the two germline ends. The length of the CDR3 is 13 residues. The CDR3 region is CASATQGNQPQHF. In DNA form, the CDR3 reads TGCGCCAGCGCTACCCAGGGAAATCAGCCCCAGCATTTT.

The V and J genes are TRBV7-2 and TRBJ1-1; D is undetermined. With 5 bases removed from V and 8 bases from J, the gap between germline ends came to 12 bases. The germline V gene has CDR1 SGHTA and CDR2 FQGNSA. This CDR3 contains 12 residues. The CDR3 spells CASSQQRTEAFF. The DNA of the CDR3 is TGTGCCAGCAGCCAGCAGCGGACCGAAGCTTTCTTT.

This clonotype was counted between two and nine times. This rearrangement joins TRBV4-3 to TRBJ2-3; 9 bases map to TRBD1. After removal of 1 base from V and 3 bases from J, the junction contained 5 bases not matched to a gene. This CDR3 region has 16 residues. In germline, CDR1 is LGHNA, CDR2 YSLEER. The chain's CDR3 is CASSQGQGVWTDTQYF. The CDR3 DNA is TGCGCCAGCAGCCAAGGACAGGGGGTATGGACAGATACGCAGTATTTT.

This clonotype was observed a handful of times. The V call is TRBV5-1, the J call TRBJ2-2, with 7 positions matching TRBD1. Germline loops: CDR1 SGHRS, CDR2 YFSETQ. The junction had 5 bases not matched to a gene; V was cut back by 4 bases and J by 5 bases. The CDR3 loop spans 14 amino acids. The CDR3 loop is CASSIGGRTGELFF. The CDR3 DNA reads as TGCGCCAGCAGCATAGGGGGCCGGACCGGGGAGCTGTTTTTT.

This clonotype was observed a few times. The chain has TRBV27 and TRBJ1-1, with no clear D. V lost 4 bases, J lost 1 base, and 10 bases lay in between. Germline V gene lookup returns CDR1 MNHEY and CDR2 SMNVEV (reference sequence). The CDR3 covers 14 residues. DNA for the CDR3: TGTGCCAGCAGTTATCGGGTACAGAACACTGAAGCTTTCTTT. It encodes CASSYRVQNTEAFF.

This clonotype was detected only a few times. This chain joins TRBV4-2 and TRBJ2-7, with 12 bases matching TRBD2. V shed 3 bases and J 4 bases; nucleotides not matched to a gene: 1. This CDR3 comprises 14 residues. The germline V gene encodes CDR1 LGHNA and CDR2 YNFKEQ. The CDR3: CASSHGTSGYEQYV. CDR3 in DNA: TGTGCCAGCAGCCACGGGACTAGCGGGTACGAGCAGTACGTC.

This chain joins TRBV10-3 and TRBJ1-2; 10 bases map to TRBD1. V lost 7 bases to trimming and J lost 5 bases; unmatched junction nucleotides: 4. CDR1 and CDR2 from the germline V gene are ENHRY and SYGVKD. The CDR3 loop spans 13 amino acids. CDR3 residues: CAITTGQGYGYTF. DNA of the CDR3: TGTGCCATCACGACGGGACAGGGGTATGGCTACACCTTC.

A word on this clonotype: It may be a read error: a sequence one base away is much more abundant. V gene TRBV5-1 combines with J gene TRBJ2-3, with D perhaps assigned TRBD1 or TRBD2 (5 bases each). The CDR3 contains 13 residues. The ends were cut back, 0 bases at V and 4 bases at J, with 6 bases in the middle. Germline values: CDR1 SGHRS, CDR2 YFSETQ. The CDR3 protein is CASSLGDPDTQYF. Here the CDR3 DNA reads TGCGCCAGCAGCTTGGGGGACCCAGATACGCAGTATTTT.

This clonotype was found a few times. V and J are TRBV5-5 and TRBJ2-7; D is undetermined. The CDR3 contains 13 residues. CDR1 and CDR2 (germline): SGHKS, YYEKEE (reference sequence). V was cut by 2 bases and J by 6 bases, with 12 bases left in between. The CDR3 protein is CASSFDRKAEQYV. CDR3 DNA: TGTGCCAGCAGCTTTGATAGGAAAGCCGAGCAGTACGTC.

V usage is TRBV20-1 and J usage is TRBJ1-4; D gene uncertain. This CDR3 has 12 amino acids. Trimming took 5 bases from V and 7 from J, leaving 11 bases between them. Per germline, CDR1 DFQATT and CDR2 SNEGSKA (reference sequence). In DNA form, the CDR3 reads TGCAGTGCTCGGGAGTCTGGTGAAAAACTGTTTTTT. Its translation is CSARESGEKLFF.

This clonotype was counted only a few times. The chain joins TRBV12-3 or TRBV12-4 to TRBJ1-5, with D uncertain. CDR3 length: 12 residues. V lost 3 bases, J lost 6 bases, and 6 bases lay in between. This chain's CDR3 is CASSFGFQPQHF. CDR3 DNA sequence: TGTGCCAGCAGTTTCGGGTTTCAGCCCCAGCATTTT.

This clonotype appeared a few times. The chain combines TRBV18 with TRBJ1-3, with D uncertain. The CDR3 length is 16 residues. The germline CDR1 and CDR2 sequences are KGHSH and LQKENI. The germline V and J ends were trimmed by 3 bases and 0 bases, with 12 bases remaining between them. The CDR3 protein is CASSPYDGYSGNTIYF. The CDR3, as DNA: TGTGCCAGCTCACCTTACGACGGCTACTCTGGAAACACCATATATTTT.

The CDR3 here is CASSQSPGLAVGGELFF. CDR3 nucleotide sequence: TGCGCCAGCAGCCAATCGCCGGGACTAGCGGTAGGCGGGGAGCTGTTTTTT. The rearrangement joins TRBV4-1 to TRBJ2-2; 11 bases are a match to TRBD2. V shed 2 bases and J 7 bases; nucleotides not matched to a gene: 9. The CDR3 is made up of 17 amino acids. CDR1 is MGHRA and CDR2 is YSYEKL in the germline V gene.

This clonotype was counted between two and nine times. The CDR3 loop is CASSLARTLAAYEQYF. The CDR3 bases are TGTGCCAGCAGCTTAGCTCGGACACTGGCCGCCTACGAGCAGTACTTC. The chain couples TRBV7-2 to TRBJ2-7; D may be TRBD1 (5 bases). CDR1 and CDR2 from the germline V gene are SGHTA and FQGNSA. The CDR3 runs to 16 residues. Deletions cut 0 bases from V and 2 bases from J, with 14 bases between.

The CDR3 sequence is CASSLNVGSPYGYTF. CDR3 sequence (DNA): TGTGCCAGCAGCTTAAATGTAGGCAGCCCCTATGGCTACACCTTC. The chain carries TRBV7-6 and TRBJ1-2; D call uncertain. The CDR3 is 15 amino acids. Germline V lookup: CDR1 SGHVS, CDR2 FNYEAQ. V lost 2 bases and J 4 bases, leaving 14 bases between the germline ends.

In this sample, this clonotype turned up many times. This chain links TRBV10-3 with TRBJ1-6, with 12 bases that match TRBD1. The V segment lost 4 bases and the J segment 7 bases; nucleotides outside the gene matches: 2. CDR3 size: 15 residues. Germline CDR1 ENHRY, CDR2 SYGVKD. CDR3 residues: CAISAGTGGNSPLHF. CDR3 coding DNA: TGTGCCATCAGTGCAGGGACAGGGGGCAATTCACCCCTCCACTTT.

This chain connects TRBV7-2 to TRBJ2-3; TRBD2 aligns across 7 bases. CDR1 SGHTA and CDR2 FQGNSA come from the germline V gene. Germline trimming cut 2 bases from V and 0 bases from J; bases unmatched to any gene: 2. CDR3 length equals 15 residues. The CDR3 bases are TGTGCCAGCAGCTTACTAGCGGCTAGCACAGATACGCAGTATTTT. As protein: CASSLLAASTDTQYF.

The sample holds many counts of this clonotype. The genes are TRBV9 and TRBJ2-3; D call uncertain. CDR3 size: 15 residues. Trimming removed 0 bases at V and 2 bases at J, with 10 bases between. CDR1 is SGDLS and CDR2 is YYNGEE in the germline V gene. This chain's CDR3 is CASSVGGRITDTQYF. For the CDR3, the DNA is TGTGCCAGCAGCGTAGGGGGTAGAATCACAGATACGCAGTATTTT.

The J gene is TRBJ1-1, the V gene TRBV7-9; D gene unclear. Trimming took 4 bases from V and 3 from J, leaving 6 bases between them. The germline V gene has CDR1 SEHNR and CDR2 FQNEAQ (reference sequence). CDR3 length: 12 residues. CDR3 nucleotide sequence: TGTGCCAGCAGCTCCCCGGACACTGAAGCTTTCTTT. It specifies CASSSPDTEAFF.

This clonotype showed up just a few times. The chain combines TRBV20-1 with TRBJ1-1; weak D call: TRBD1 (6 bases). This CDR3 region has 11 residues. The V and J ends lost 6 bases and 11 bases respectively, with 16 bases between them. CDR1 is DFQATT, CDR2 SNEGSKA, per germline (reference sequence). The CDR3 coding sequence is TGCAGTGCCCCTAAGGGTAGGGGGGCTTTCTTT. Translating gives CSAPKGRGAFF.

This clonotype was recorded a few times. The chain joins TRBV7-2 to TRBJ2-4, with 7 bases fitting TRBD2. The V gene end was trimmed by 3 bases and the J gene end by 5 bases; junction bases not matched to a gene: 4. The CDR3 spans 14 residues. The germline CDR1 and CDR2 sequences are SGHTA and FQGNSA. CDR3 sequence (DNA): TGTGCCAGCAGCTTTAACCGGGGGGAAAACATTCAGTACTTC. Translated, it gives CASSFNRGENIQYF.

This clonotype came up a few times. The chain carries TRBV5-6 and TRBJ2-7, with D possibly TRBD1 on 5 matching bases. The CDR3 is 12 residues long. V was cut by 2 bases and J by 7 bases, with 10 bases left in between. The germline V gene encodes CDR1 SGHDT and CDR2 YYEEEE. In nucleotides, the CDR3 is TGTGCCAGCAGCTTACTGACAGAAGAGCAGTACGTC. This encodes CASSLLTEEQYV.

This clonotype was seen at least ten times. The gene calls are TRBV7-6 and TRBJ1-1; no clear D. V gave up 2 bases and J gave up 7 bases, with 11 bases separating them. Germline assignment: CDR1 SGHVS and CDR2 FNYEAQ. The CDR3 totals 13 residues. CDR3 protein: CASSLSTPYEAFF. The CDR3 nucleotides read TGTGCCAGCAGCTTATCGACACCATATGAAGCTTTCTTT.

The V and J genes are TRBV7-3 and TRBJ2-2; TRBD2 matches at 9 bases. Germline lookup yields CDR1 SGHTA and CDR2 FQGTGA. V lost 3 bases and J lost 3; bases outside the gene matches: 11. There are 18 residues in the CDR3. The CDR3 spells CASSFQPIAGAYTGELFF. DNA for the CDR3: TGTGCCAGCAGCTTTCAACCAATAGCGGGGGCCTACACCGGGGAGCTGTTTTTT.

In its sample, this clonotype was seen a few times. The chain joins TRBV29-1 to TRBJ2-7, with D possibly TRBD2 on 5 matching bases. The CDR3 consists of 13 residues. V shed 6 bases and J shed 2 bases, with 14 bases lying between them. Germline-derived CDR1 and CDR2 are SQVTM and ANQGSEA. The CDR3 coding sequence is TGCAGCGTCCGACGGACTGGGACCTACGAGCAGTACTTC. Its protein product is CSVRRTGTYEQYF.

J is TRBJ1-1 and V is TRBV6-5, with a tentative D call TRBD1 (5 bases). This CDR3 comprises 14 residues. Germline V gene lookup returns CDR1 MNHEY and CDR2 SVGAGI. With 2 bases removed from V and 0 bases from J, the gap between germline ends came to 7 bases. CDR3 protein: CASSYGGVNTEAFF. In nucleotides, the CDR3 is TGTGCCAGCAGTTACGGGGGGGTGAACACTGAAGCTTTCTTT.